This T cell receptor beta chain stems from a study of blood T cell repertoires in COVID-19. Study-level information: The origin of the acute and convalescent COVID-19 samples was the United States, Italy and Spain.

The assay was immunoSEQ multiplex PCR, and TCRdb's table has in-frame clones only and misses some. The data contain 400,000 to 500,000 clones, 88% of them singletons. Participants were aged about 18 to 95 years, lived in some 23 US areas, and enrolled virtually. Cohorts were assigned according to the clinical history that participants reported. Donors in Cohort 3 counted as recovered after two negative PCRs, clearance, or symptom resolution. Germline assignment: CDR1 MNHEY and CDR2 SMNVEV (reference sequence). V shed 7 bases and J 4 bases; nucleotides not matched to a gene: 4. The CDR3 consists of 13 residues.

The specimen was PBMCs or T cells enriched from blood (not recorded which). This chain uses TRBV27 with TRBJ1-2; 9 positions match TRBD1. The sequence was collected from a woman in her 40s who had recovered from COVID-19. The CDR3 region is CASMEDRGYGYTF. CDR3 nucleotide sequence: TGTGCCAGCATGGAGGACAGGGGCTATGGCTACACCTTC.